This T cell receptor beta chain was identified during a study of chemoradiotherapy in HPV16-positive cancers. As for the study in general: Functional T-cell assays on a couple of HPV16-positive patients' cells defined candidate HPV-specific clones and common TCR motifs. Study-wide findings and caveats: HPV-specific T cells were functionally defined from only a couple of HPV16-positive patients. For HPV16-positive patients, expanding HPV-responsive T cells associated with longer recurrence-free survival. Candidate HPV-specific clones and E7-related TCR motifs grew in tumor during treatment.

Concerning this clone itself: The target antigen is unknown.

This CDR3 contains 14 residues. CDR1 and CDR2 (germline): SGHRS, YFSETQ. V trimming: 7 bases; J trimming: 7 bases; junction bases outside the gene matches: 8. Profiled with immunoSEQ multiplex PCR; TCRdb holds only in-frame clones, not every one. The data hold about 68,000 clones, with roughly 90% observed a single time. This sample comprised blood, obtained from a patient who underwent chemoradiotherapy. V usage is TRBV5-1 and J usage is TRBJ2-3; 11 bases fit TRBD1. This TCR came from a human donor with HPV-associated anogenital cancer. CDR3 loop: CASSRGQGGYTQYF. In DNA, the CDR3 is TGCGCCAGCTCAAGGGGACAGGGGGGGTATACGCAGTATTTT. Filled out from reference TRBV5-1 and TRBJ2-3, the complete variable domain reads KAGVTQTPRYLIKTRGQQVTLSCSPISGHRSVSWYQQTPGQGLQFLFEYFSETQRNKGNFPGRFSGRQFSNSRSEMNVSTLELGDSALYLCASSRGQGGYTQYFGPGTRLTVL.